These 19 T cell receptor beta chains originate from one sample sequenced in a study of blood T cells in healthy people across ages. Together with a sample-barcoded 5' primer, a J-beta primer mix was included in a second PCR lasting about 6 to 11 cycles. One entry per CDR3 protein results from TCRdb running MiXCR on the 5' RACE reads. The table includes about 570,000 distinct CDR3 sequences, 27% detected once. Sample: blood. The receptor set was obtained from a woman in her 70s in good health.

The rearrangement joins TRBV5-1 to TRBJ2-5; perhaps TRBD2 as D (6 bases). V lost 5 bases and J 5 bases, leaving 16 bases between the germline ends. CDR3 length equals 14 residues. In germline, CDR1 is SGHRS, CDR2 YFSETQ. CDR3 loop: CASSRLGDTETQYF. CDR3 nucleotide sequence: TGCGCCAGCAGTAGACTAGGGGATACGGAGACCCAGTACTTC.

This clonotype was seen at least ten times. The CDR3 here is CASSVQWAQLNEQFF. CDR3 sequence (DNA): TGTGCCAGCAGCGTACAGTGGGCGCAACTAAATGAGCAGTTCTTC. This chain joins TRBV9 and TRBJ2-1; no reliable D call. The CDR3 has 15 amino acids. The ends were cut back, 1 base at V and 7 bases at J, with 15 bases in the middle. Germline-derived CDR1 and CDR2 are SGDLS and YYNGEE.

The CDR3 region is CASSRTGRDRATGELFF. The CDR3 region has the DNA TGCGCCAGCAGCCGGACGGGGCGGGACAGGGCAACCGGGGAGCTGTTTTTT. V is TRBV5-1 and J is TRBJ2-2; 9 bases are a match to TRBD1. J was trimmed by 5 bases and V by 4 bases; bases with no gene match: 12. Germline lookup yields CDR1 SGHRS and CDR2 YFSETQ. The CDR3 is 17 residues long.

CDR3 nucleotides: TGTGCCAGCAGTTTTTTAGGCGAGGTGGAGCAGTACTTC. Protein: CASSFLGEVEQYF. This chain joins TRBV12-3 or TRBV12-4 and TRBJ2-5; D remains unclear. Trimming left V 3 bases short and J 11 bases short, with 16 bases between. CDR3 length: 13 amino acids.

About this clonotype: The conserved phenylalanine or tryptophan is not found at the CDR3 terminus, so this likely reflects a read error. This CDR3 is CASSQAGLAGYEQYL. CDR3 nucleotides: TGTGCCAGCAGCCAAGCGGGGCTAGCAGGCTACGAGCAGTACCTC. This sequence joins TRBV3-1 and TRBJ2-5, with D perhaps being TRBD1 or TRBD2 (5 bases each). The J call may be mistaken, given a closer DNA end match to TRBJ2-7. The CDR3 is made up of 15 amino acids. Germline values: CDR1 LGHDT, CDR2 YNNKEL (reference sequence).

J is TRBJ1-1 and V is TRBV29-1; no clear D gene. V lost 8 bases, J lost 1 base, and 14 bases lay in between. Germline V gene data show CDR1 as SQVTM and CDR2 as ANQGSEA. CDR3 length: 13 amino acids. The DNA for the CDR3 is TGCAGCTTTACGGGCAGAACGAACACTGAAGCTTTCTTT. Its translation is CSFTGRTNTEAFF.

This CDR3 is CAIRGLAGYNEQFF. CDR3 bases: TGTGCCATCAGGGGACTAGCGGGGTACAATGAGCAGTTCTTC. The gene calls are TRBV10-3 and TRBJ2-5, with 13 bases that match TRBD2. Gene TRBJ2-1 matches the end of the DNA better, so the J call may be wrong. The CDR3 contains 14 residues. The germline V gene has CDR1 ENHRY and CDR2 SYGVKD.

CDR3 protein: CASSQGQRTMDTQYF. As DNA, the CDR3 is TGCGCCAGCAGCCAAGGACAGCGCACTATGGATACGCAGTATTTT. V gene TRBV4-1 combines with J gene TRBJ2-3, with D possibly being TRBD1 (5 bases). V was cut by 1 base and J by 6 bases, with 14 bases left in between. The CDR3 consists of 15 residues. The germline V gene has CDR1 MGHRA and CDR2 YSYEKL.

This clonotype was detected ten times or more. The rearrangement links TRBV20-1 to TRBJ2-1; 10 positions match TRBD2. The germline gives CDR1 DFQATT, CDR2 SNEGSKA (reference sequence). This CDR3 comprises 16 residues. With V trimmed by 1 base and J by 7 bases, 10 bases remained unmatched. CDR3 nucleotides: TGCAGTGCTAGAGCGAGGACTAGCGGTAGAGGGAATGAGCAGTTCTTC. Protein product: CSARARTSGRGNEQFF.

V and J are TRBV3-1 and TRBJ2-5; 11 positions agree with TRBD2. Germline V gene lookup returns CDR1 LGHDT and CDR2 YNNKEL (reference sequence). The CDR3 is made up of 16 amino acids. Trimming took 3 bases from V and 2 from J; bases not matched to a gene: 5. The CDR3 DNA reads TGTGCCAGCAGCCATAGCGGGGGGGGTCGACAAGAGACCCAGTACTTC. This translates into CASSHSGGGRQETQYF.

There are many counts of this clonotype. CDR3 protein: CASSRAPAGEPDTQYF. In nucleotides, the CDR3 is TGCGCCAGCAGCCGTGCCCCAGCGGGGGAGCCAGATACGCAGTATTTT. This chain uses TRBV5-1 with TRBJ2-3; 8 bases match TRBD2. The length of the CDR3 is 16 residues. J was trimmed by 4 bases and V by 4 bases; bases with no gene match: 11. The germline CDR1 and CDR2 sequences are SGHRS and YFSETQ. The full variable domain, completed using reference TRBV5-1 and TRBJ2-3, is KAGVTQTPRYLIKTRGQQVTLSCSPISGHRSVSWYQQTPGQGLQFLFEYFSETQRNKGNFPGRFSGRQFSNSRSEMNVSTLELGDSALYLCASSRAPAGEPDTQYFGPGTRLTVL.

The genes are TRBV20-1 and TRBJ2-4; a possible D gene is TRBD2 (7 bases). Germline-derived CDR1 and CDR2 are DFQATT and SNEGSKA (reference sequence). The germline V and J ends were trimmed by 3 bases and 7 bases, with 22 bases remaining between them. This CDR3 spans 16 amino acids. This CDR3 reads CSASQRVGGGGNIQYF. The CDR3 DNA sequence: TGCAGTGCTAGTCAGAGAGTGGGGGGAGGGGGGAACATTCAGTACTTC.

The rearrangement links TRBV29-1 to TRBJ2-3; D is perhaps TRBD1 (6 bases). The germline V gene encodes CDR1 SQVTM and CDR2 ANQGSEA. V was cut by 5 bases and J by 0 bases, with 12 bases left in between. The CDR3 is 14 residues long. The CDR3 is CSVSRGQSTDTQYF. The CDR3 DNA follows: TGCAGCGTTTCCAGGGGCCAGAGCACAGATACGCAGTATTTT.

The chain employs TRBV29-1 and TRBJ2-5; 10 bases agree with TRBD1. The J call may be incorrect, as the DNA end agrees better with TRBJ2-7. The CDR3 runs 15 residues. Germline CDR1 and CDR2: SQVTM and ANQGSEA. CDR3 DNA sequence: TGCAGCGTTTTAAATCCGGGACAGGGGCCATACGAGCAGTACTTC. Translated: CSVLNPGQGPYEQYF.

This rearrangement joins TRBV5-4 to TRBJ1-2; TRBD1 aligns across 8 bases. The CDR3 spans 14 residues. Looked up from germline, CDR1 is SGHNT and CDR2 is YYREEE (reference sequence). V was clipped by 4 bases and J by 11 bases; unmatched bases: 13. The CDR3 coding sequence is TGTGCCAGCAGCACTCCAGGACAGGGTTTTGGGTACACCTTC. Encoded protein: CASSTPGQGFGYTF.

This clonotype was observed at least ten times. The chain uses TRBV20-1 and TRBJ1-4; 9 positions match TRBD1. Germline V lookup: CDR1 DFQATT, CDR2 SNEGSKA (reference sequence). J lost 7 bases, V lost 6 bases, and 6 bases had no gene match. The CDR3 contains 13 residues. The CDR3 sequence: CSALQGAVEKLFF. CDR3 coding DNA: TGCAGTGCCTTACAGGGGGCGGTTGAAAAACTGTTTTTT.

The rearrangement joins TRBV20-1 to TRBJ1-3, with a tentative D call TRBD1 (6 bases). CDR1 is DFQATT and CDR2 is SNEGSKA in the germline V gene (reference sequence). The CDR3 runs to 14 residues. V lost 1 base, J lost 8 bases, and 15 bases lay in between. The CDR3 is CSARVDLAGDTIYF. CDR3 sequence (DNA): TGCAGTGCTAGAGTGGACCTAGCAGGGGACACCATATATTTT.

As regards this clonotype: One junction end does not reproduce the germline sequence, and a read error may be involved. The DNA for the CDR3 is TGCAGTGTTGAACTCGAGCGGACAGGCTACGAGCAGTACTTC. Encoded protein: CSVELERTGYEQYF. The V gene is TRBV29-1, the J gene TRBJ2-5, with 7 bases identical to TRBD1. The closer fit of TRBJ2-7 to the DNA end suggests the J call may be wrong. The CDR3 spans 14 residues. Germline V gives CDR1 SQVTM, CDR2 ANQGSEA.

The rearrangement uses TRBV4-3 and TRBJ1-2, with TRBD1 identical over 8 bases. Germline V gene data show CDR1 as LGHNA and CDR2 as YSLEER. The CDR3 extends over 18 amino acids. V lost 1 base and J lost 4; bases outside the gene matches: 14. CDR3 protein: CASSQGLMGQEYVYGYTF. The CDR3 DNA follows: TGCGCCAGCAGCCAAGGACTTATGGGACAGGAATACGTCTATGGCTACACCTTC.